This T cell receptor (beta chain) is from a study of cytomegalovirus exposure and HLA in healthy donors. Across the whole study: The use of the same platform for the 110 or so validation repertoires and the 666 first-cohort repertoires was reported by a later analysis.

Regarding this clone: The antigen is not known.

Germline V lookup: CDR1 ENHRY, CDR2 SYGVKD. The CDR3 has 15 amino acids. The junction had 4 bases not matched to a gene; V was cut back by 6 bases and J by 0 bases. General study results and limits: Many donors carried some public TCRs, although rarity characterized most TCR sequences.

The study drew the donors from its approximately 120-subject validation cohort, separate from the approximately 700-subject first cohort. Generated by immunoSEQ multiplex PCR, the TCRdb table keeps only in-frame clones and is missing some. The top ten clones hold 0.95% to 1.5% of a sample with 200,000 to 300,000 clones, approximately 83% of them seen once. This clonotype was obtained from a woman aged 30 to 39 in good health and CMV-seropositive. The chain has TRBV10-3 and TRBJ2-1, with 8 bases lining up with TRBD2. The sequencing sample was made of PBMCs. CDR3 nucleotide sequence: TGTGCCATCAGGGACGGGACTAGCTCCTACAATGAGCAGTTCTTC. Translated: CAIRDGTSSYNEQFF.